The 21 T cell receptor beta chains below come from one sample, sequenced in a study of cytomegalovirus exposure and HLA in healthy donors. The PCR had 60 Vbeta and 13 Jbeta primers. Data came from immunoSEQ multiplex PCR; TCRdb stores just in-frame clones and leaves some out. The table has under 150,000 clones, 75% to 85% seen once. The sequenced sample was PBMCs. The origin of the receptors is a male donor in good health and CMV-seropositive.

The chain has TRBV7-2 and TRBJ2-3; D gene ambiguous. The CDR3 runs to 12 residues. V gave up 6 bases and J gave up 2 bases, with 6 bases separating them. CDR1 and CDR2 (germline): SGHTA, FQGNSA. This CDR3 reads CASSQITDTQYF. DNA of the CDR3: TGTGCCAGCAGTCAAATCACAGATACGCAGTATTTT.

This chain's CDR3 is CAISESRIANEKLFF. The CDR3 DNA reads TGTGCCATCAGTGAGTCGAGGATAGCTAATGAAAAACTGTTTTTT. The chain carries TRBV10-3 and TRBJ1-4; D not resolved. The CDR3 loop spans 15 amino acids. V lost 0 bases and J 3 bases, leaving 8 bases between the germline ends. Germline V gene sequence: CDR1 ENHRY, CDR2 SYGVKD.

The chain carries TRBV7-2 and TRBJ2-2; 11 bases are a match to TRBD2. This CDR3 comprises 16 residues. Trimming took 5 bases from V and 3 from J; bases not matched to a gene: 5. Germline lookup yields CDR1 SGHTA and CDR2 FQGNSA. The CDR3 DNA is TGTGCCAGCAGCACTGGGACTAGCGGATACACCGGGGAGCTGTTTTTT. It translates to CASSTGTSGYTGELFF.

V and J are TRBV16 and TRBJ1-1; maybe TRBD1 (6 bases). The CDR3 has 17 amino acids. V lost 4 bases and J 0 bases, leaving 18 bases between the germline ends. The germline V gene has CDR1 KGHSY and CDR2 FQNENV. The CDR3, as DNA: TGTGCCAGCAGCCCTTACTGGACAGAAGATTTGAACACTGAAGCTTTCTTT. Its translation is CASSPYWTEDLNTEAFF.

V is TRBV11-3 and J is TRBJ1-1; D perhaps matches TRBD1 (5 bases). Trimming shortened V by 4 bases and J by 1 base, and 7 bases separated the two germline ends. The CDR3 covers 13 residues. Looked up from germline, CDR1 is SGHNT and CDR2 is YENEEA. The CDR3 loop is CASSSGGNTEAFF. The CDR3 DNA reads as TGTGCCAGCAGCTCCGGGGGGAACACTGAAGCTTTCTTT.

The CDR3 DNA reads as TGCGCCAGCAGCCCCACGACGGGTACCTCCTACGAGCAGTACTTC. Translation gives CASSPTTGTSYEQYF. This chain connects TRBV4-1 to TRBJ2-7; no definite D call. The V gene's germline CDR1 is MGHRA and CDR2 YSYEKL. V was cut by 4 bases and J by 0 bases, with 13 bases left in between. There are 15 residues in the CDR3.

This clone was seen a handful of times. This chain joins TRBV7-8 and TRBJ2-7; 8 nucleotides line up with TRBD2. From germline, CDR1 is SGHVS and CDR2 FQNEAQ. Unmatched junction bases numbered 8, after V lost 5 bases and J lost 5 bases. This CDR3 region has 14 residues. This chain's CDR3 is CASSQPGGNHEQYF. Written as DNA, the CDR3 is TGTGCCAGCAGCCAGCCGGGAGGGAACCACGAGCAGTACTTC.

The rearrangement links TRBV25-1 to TRBJ1-1, with D possibly TRBD1 on 5 matching bases. Trimming left V 0 bases short and J 0 bases short, with 11 bases between. Looked up from germline, CDR1 is MGHDK and CDR2 is SYGVNS. The CDR3 runs to 16 residues. CDR3: CASSEYSPGMNTEAFF. The CDR3 DNA reads TGTGCCAGCAGTGAATATAGCCCAGGGATGAACACTGAAGCTTTCTTT.

V gene TRBV29-1 combines with J gene TRBJ1-2, with 11 nucleotides matching TRBD1. The CDR3 has 15 residues. J lost 2 bases, V lost 7 bases, and 9 bases had no gene match. CDR1 and CDR2 (germline): SQVTM, ANQGSEA. In DNA, the CDR3 is TGCAGCGCTATGGGACAGGGGGTCTGGAACTATGGCTACACCTTC. Translation: CSAMGQGVWNYGYTF. Based on the CDR3 plus reference TRBV29-1 and TRBJ1-2, the full variable domain is SAVISQKPSRDICQRGTSLTIQCQVDSQVTMMFWYRQQPGQSLTLIATANQGSEATYESGFVIDKFPISRPNLTFSTLTVSNMSPEDSSIYLCSAMGQGVWNYGYTFGSGTRLTVV.

The chain carries TRBV19 and TRBJ1-6; D gene ambiguous. The germline gives CDR1 LNHDA, CDR2 SQIVND (reference sequence). V lost 5 bases to trimming and J lost 3 bases, with 5 bases between them. The CDR3 is 13 residues long. CDR3 region: CASSYGYNSPLHF. The CDR3 region has the DNA TGTGCCAGTAGTTACGGCTATAATTCACCCCTCCACTTT.

The rearrangement links TRBV2 to TRBJ1-3; possibly TRBD1 for D (5 bases). Trimming cost V 4 bases and J 0 bases, with 7 bases left between them. The germline V gene encodes CDR1 SNHLY and CDR2 FYNNEI. The CDR3 has 14 amino acids. The CDR3 region has the DNA TGTGCCAGCAGTGGTACAGGCTCTGGAAACACCATATATTTT. It translates to CASSGTGSGNTIYF.

V is TRBV6-1 and J is TRBJ2-3, with 8 bases matching TRBD2. Germline loops: CDR1 MNHNS, CDR2 SASEGT. The V segment lost 2 bases and the J segment 1 base; nucleotides outside the gene matches: 2. This CDR3 contains 15 residues. The CDR3 DNA reads TGTGCCAGCAGTGAACCGGGACTAGGCACAGATACGCAGTATTTT. This translates into CASSEPGLGTDTQYF.

The chain combines TRBV7-9 with TRBJ2-5; D gene uncertain. Trimming left V 5 bases short and J 0 bases short, with 13 bases between. Germline CDR1 and CDR2: SEHNR and FQNEAQ (reference sequence). The CDR3 has 15 residues. CDR3 sequence: CASSPRRRNQETQYF. The CDR3 nucleotides read TGTGCCAGCAGCCCCCGCAGGCGTAACCAAGAGACCCAGTACTTC.

The rearrangement links TRBV5-1 to TRBJ2-4, with 8 bases lining up with TRBD1. Germline V CDR1 and CDR2: SGHRS, YFSETQ. Germline trimming cut 2 bases from V and 5 bases from J; bases unmatched to any gene: 15. The CDR3 runs 18 residues. The CDR3 spells CASSFASQGARYENIQYF. Written as DNA, the CDR3 is TGCGCCAGCAGCTTTGCGTCTCAGGGGGCGAGGTATGAAAACATTCAGTACTTC.

The chain couples TRBV5-4 to TRBJ2-1; 8 bases match TRBD1. Trimming at V came to 0 bases and at J to 5 bases, leaving 16 bases not matched to a gene. CDR1 and CDR2 (germline): SGHNT, YYREEE (reference sequence). The CDR3 runs 19 residues. The CDR3 sequence: CASSLVSLMARGPHNEQFF. The CDR3 DNA reads TGTGCCAGCAGCTTGGTTAGCCTTATGGCCAGGGGGCCACACAATGAGCAGTTCTTC.

This clone is a singleton in its sample. The gene calls are TRBV19 and TRBJ1-4; D unclear. CDR3 size: 13 residues. Germline V gene lookup returns CDR1 LNHDA and CDR2 SQIVND (reference sequence). Deletions cut 8 bases from V and 5 bases from J, with 12 bases between. CDR3 protein: CASFSRINEKLFF. The DNA of the CDR3 is TGTGCCAGTTTCTCGAGGATAAATGAAAAACTGTTTTTT.

J is TRBJ1-1 and V is TRBV27; D gene uncertain. Trimming removed 0 bases from V and 4 bases from J, with 18 bases in between. The CDR3 consists of 17 residues. Germline CDR1 reads MNHEY; CDR2 reads SMNVEV (reference sequence). CDR3 sequence: CASSLSQHGELGTEAFF. CDR3 coding DNA: TGTGCCAGCAGTTTATCGCAGCATGGGGAGCTCGGCACTGAAGCTTTCTTT.

The chain couples TRBV9 to TRBJ2-3; perhaps TRBD1 as D (6 bases). Trimming took off 0 bases at V and 1 base at J, with 15 bases between the two ends. The length of the CDR3 is 17 residues. CDR1 SGDLS and CDR2 YYNGEE come from the germline V gene. The CDR3 loop is CASSVAPRQVGTDTQYF. The CDR3 DNA reads TGTGCCAGCAGCGTAGCCCCGAGACAGGTGGGCACAGATACGCAGTATTTT.

This sequence joins TRBV7-9 and TRBJ1-1; TRBD1 aligns across 7 bases. The germline V gene has CDR1 SEHNR and CDR2 FQNEAQ (reference sequence). The J segment lost 1 base and the V segment lost 3 bases, leaving 5 bases of the junction unmatched. The CDR3 length is 15 residues. The CDR3 DNA is TGTGCCAGCAGCTTGGGGACAGCCAGGAACACTGAAGCTTTCTTT. The encoded protein is CASSLGTARNTEAFF.

V gene TRBV6-1 combines with J gene TRBJ2-5; TRBD2 aligns across 14 bases. Germline CDR1 MNHNS, CDR2 SASEGT. The CDR3 loop spans 19 amino acids. J gave up 1 base and V 2 bases, and 9 bases lay outside the gene matches. The CDR3 protein is CASSEFIGLAGGSQETQYF. CDR3 bases: TGTGCCAGCAGTGAATTTATAGGACTAGCGGGAGGATCCCAAGAGACCCAGTACTTC.

The V gene is TRBV4-1, the J gene TRBJ2-7; 11 bases fit TRBD2. The germline V gene has CDR1 MGHRA and CDR2 YSYEKL. CDR3 length equals 16 residues. The ends lost 4 bases at V and 2 bases at J; junction bases unmatched: 7. The CDR3 is CASSPLGLADPYEQYF. DNA of the CDR3: TGCGCCAGCAGCCCGTTGGGACTAGCGGATCCCTACGAGCAGTACTTC.